This T cell receptor (beta chain) is drawn from a study of regulatory T cells in long-lasting Graves disease. Overall study results and limits: Newly diagnosed patients had higher TCR diversity than persistent Graves' patients did.

This CDR3 region has 17 residues. Looked up from germline, CDR1 is MNHEY and CDR2 is SVGAGI. Trimming cost V 3 bases and J 4 bases; bases outside gene matches: 14. To make TCR beta libraries, researchers used iRepertoire HTBI primers and Arm-PCR of CDR3 regions. One entry per CDR3 protein results from TCRdb running MiXCR on the multiplex PCR reads. The table lists approximately 470,000 distinct CDR3 sequences, around 20% of them singletons. This clonotype came up many times. The antigen is not known. Time point: persistent/refractory GD, antithyroid drugs over 5 years with positive TRAb. Extracted PBMC RNA gave rise to the TCR library.

The sequence came from a female donor with Graves disease. The material was peripheral blood mononuclear cells (PBMCs), obtained when the disease was refractory, from a patient treated with antithyroid drugs. V gene TRBV6-5 combines with J gene TRBJ2-5, with TRBD1 matching 7 bases. CDR3 protein: CASSYMTGSRLRETQYF. For the CDR3, the DNA is TGTGCCAGCAGTTATATGACAGGGTCTCGTTTAAGAGAGACCCAGTACTTC.